These 9 T cell receptor beta chains originate from one sample sequenced in a study of blood T cell repertoires in COVID-19. Some clones are missing from TCRdb's copy, which holds only in-frame ones; the method was immunoSEQ multiplex PCR. The sample has approximately 80,000 clones, roughly 86% seen once. The sample consisted of peripheral blood. All receptors derive from a man aged 45-65 years with active COVID-19.

J is TRBJ1-2 and V is TRBV28; D not certain. CDR3 size: 13 residues. Trimming removed 6 bases at V and 3 bases at J, with 11 bases between. Germline CDR1 and CDR2: MDHEN and SYDVKM. CDR3 sequence reads: CASSQYSYYGYTF. CDR3 sequence (DNA): TGTGCCAGCAGCCAATACAGTTACTATGGCTACACCTTC.

The chain recombines TRBV29-1 with TRBJ2-1, with 10 bases that match TRBD1. The V gene end was trimmed by 6 bases and the J gene end by 5 bases; junction bases not matched to a gene: 4. CDR1 is SQVTM, CDR2 ANQGSEA, per germline. This CDR3 is 13 amino acids long. In DNA, the CDR3 is TGCAGCGTCGTGGGACAGGGGAACAATGAGCAGTTCTTC. This gives the protein CSVVGQGNNEQFF.

The rearrangement joins TRBV28 to TRBJ2-3; TRBD1 aligns across 7 bases. Germline assignment: CDR1 MDHEN and CDR2 SYDVKM. V lost 5 bases, J lost 6 bases, and 5 bases stayed unmatched. The CDR3 length is 13 residues. The CDR3 nucleotides are TGTGCCAGCAGTCCGACAGGGTCCGATACGCAGTATTTT. It translates to CASSPTGSDTQYF.

The gene calls are TRBV3-1 (or the pseudogene TRBV3-2) and TRBJ1-4; D call uncertain. The CDR3 has 13 amino acids. With 4 bases removed from V and 3 bases from J, the gap between germline ends came to 6 bases. Germline V CDR1 and CDR2: LGHDT, YNNKEL (reference sequence). The DNA for the CDR3 is TGTGCCAGCAGCCGGACTTCTAATGAAAAACTGTTTTTT. Its translation is CASSRTSNEKLFF.

V gene TRBV12-3 or TRBV12-4 combines with J gene TRBJ1-1, with 10 nucleotides matching TRBD1. The CDR3 runs to 13 residues. J gave up 5 bases and V 5 bases, and 2 bases lay outside the gene matches. In DNA form, the CDR3 reads TGTGCCAGCAGTACGGACAGGGGGACTGAAGCTTTCTTT. Its protein product is CASSTDRGTEAFF.

This clone is medium-sized (0.01 to 0.1%) by share. The V call is TRBV4-2, the J call TRBJ2-1; no definite D call. CDR1 LGHNA and CDR2 YNFKEQ come from the germline V gene. The CDR3 sequence is 12 residues long. Trimming stripped 3 bases from V and 10 bases from J, with 10 bases between. CDR3 residues: CASSHQDGEQFF. CDR3 DNA: TGTGCCAGCAGCCATCAGGATGGAGAGCAGTTCTTC.

The CDR3 DNA sequence: TGTGCCAGCAGTTTTGATAGATACGAGCAGTACTTC. Amino acid sequence: CASSFDRYEQYF. The chain has TRBV6-2 or TRBV6-3 and TRBJ2-7; D unclear. CDR3 length: 12 residues. Trimming cost V 4 bases and J 4 bases, with 8 bases left between them. Germline V gene sequence: CDR1 MNHEY, CDR2 SVGEGT.

The V call is TRBV4-3, the J call TRBJ2-1; the D gene is possibly TRBD1 (5 bases). V was trimmed by 0 bases and J by 2 bases, leaving 8 bases between them. The CDR3 is made up of 15 amino acids. Germline-derived CDR1 and CDR2 are LGHNA and YSLEER. In DNA form, the CDR3 reads TGCGCCAGCAGCCAAGAAAGGACACCCTACAATGAGCAGTTCTTC. It codes for CASSQERTPYNEQFF.

The chain recombines TRBV6-5 with TRBJ2-1; D is uncertain. Deletions cut 6 bases from V and 7 bases from J, with 16 bases between. CDR1 is MNHEY and CDR2 is SVGAGI in the germline V gene. This CDR3 is 14 amino acids long. The CDR3 DNA reads as TGTGCCAGCAGCCTCACACGAGGATCTAATGAGCAGTTCTTC. Translating gives CASSLTRGSNEQFF.